The present T cell receptor (beta chain) was sequenced within a study of long-term antiretroviral therapy in people with HIV. Notes on the study in general: Information pertaining to ART adherence, viral resistance or therapeutic modifications was not obtained.

Trimming removed 2 bases at V and 4 bases at J, with 4 bases between. CDR1 and CDR2 (germline): SGHKS, YYEKEE (reference sequence). The CDR3 has 12 amino acids. On this clone itself: What it binds is not known.

They ran version v3.0 of the immunoSEQ assay at survey level. Measured with immunoSEQ multiplex PCR; TCRdb has only the in-frame clones, and not every one. The sample consists of some 28,000 clones, approximately 95% of them appearing once. V usage is TRBV5-5 and J usage is TRBJ2-1, with D hard to call. This material consisted of unsorted PBMCs, taken 5.3 years after starting antiretroviral therapy. The receptor was isolated from a man aged 50-60 years with HIV. The CDR3 DNA reads TGTGCCAGCAGCTTACCATACAATGAGCAGTTCTTC. Translating gives CASSLPYNEQFF.